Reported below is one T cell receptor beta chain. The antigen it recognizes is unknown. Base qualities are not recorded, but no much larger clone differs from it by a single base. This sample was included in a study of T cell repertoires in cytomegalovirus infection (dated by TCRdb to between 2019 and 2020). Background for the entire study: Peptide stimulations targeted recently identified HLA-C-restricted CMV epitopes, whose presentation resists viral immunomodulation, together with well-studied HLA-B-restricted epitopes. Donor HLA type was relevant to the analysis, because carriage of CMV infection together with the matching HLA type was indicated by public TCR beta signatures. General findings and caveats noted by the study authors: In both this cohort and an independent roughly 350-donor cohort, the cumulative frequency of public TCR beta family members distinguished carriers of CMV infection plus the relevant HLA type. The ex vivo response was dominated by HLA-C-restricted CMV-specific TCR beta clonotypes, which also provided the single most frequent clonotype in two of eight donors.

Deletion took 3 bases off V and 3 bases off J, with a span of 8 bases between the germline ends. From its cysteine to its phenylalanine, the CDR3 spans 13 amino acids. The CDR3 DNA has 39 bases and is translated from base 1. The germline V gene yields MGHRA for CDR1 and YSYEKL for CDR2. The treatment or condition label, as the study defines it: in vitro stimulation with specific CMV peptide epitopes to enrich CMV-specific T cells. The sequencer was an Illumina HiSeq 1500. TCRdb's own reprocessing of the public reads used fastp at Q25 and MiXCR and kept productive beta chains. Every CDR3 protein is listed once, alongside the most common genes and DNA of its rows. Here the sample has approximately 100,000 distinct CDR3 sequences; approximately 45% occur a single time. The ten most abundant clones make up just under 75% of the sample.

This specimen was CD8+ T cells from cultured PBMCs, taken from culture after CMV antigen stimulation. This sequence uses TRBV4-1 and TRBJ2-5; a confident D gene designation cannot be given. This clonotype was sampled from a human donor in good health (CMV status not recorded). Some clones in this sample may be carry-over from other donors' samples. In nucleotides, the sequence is TGCGCCAGCAGCCAGGTGGTGGAAGAGACCCAGTACTTC. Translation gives CASSQVVEETQYF.